A selection of T cell receptor beta chains follows, all from one sample in a study of blood T cells in healthy people across ages. Via MiXCR, TCRdb re-called the 5' RACE reads, giving one row per CDR3 protein. In the table there are hundreds of thousands of distinct CDR3 sequences, about 28% of which are singletons. Sequencing input: blood. The receptors were gathered from a woman of 80 years or more in good health. CDR3s include the opening cysteine and the closing phenylalanine or tryptophan. Fields, in order: J gene, V gene, CDR3 protein.

TRBJ2-1 TRBV7-2 CASSPRQGARNEQFF
TRBJ1-2 TRBV7-9 CASSLDRTPKGYTF
TRBJ1-5 TRBV10-3 CAISDGSNQPQHF
TRBJ1-2 TRBV20-1 CSGNGYTF
TRBJ1-1 TRBV6-2/TRBV6-3 CASSYSSHDRTEAFF
TRBJ2-7 TRBV5-1 CASSAGGGGRSYEQYF
TRBJ2-4 TRBV2 CASMNSGGLAKNIQYF
TRBJ2-3 TRBV12-3/TRBV12-4 CASNSPGYRVTGDAQYF
TRBJ2-4 TRBV28 CASSFSTGKNIQYF
TRBJ2-3 TRBV7-2 CASRKTLNTDTQYF
TRBJ2-7 TRBV20-1 CSAGTGITYEQYF
TRBJ2-3 TRBV13 CASSRRPTTDTQYF
TRBJ1-2 TRBV14 CASSQASFLYGYTF
TRBJ1-2 TRBV29-1 CSVSLGGYGYTF
TRBJ1-4 TRBV2 CASSVREGAGEKLFF
TRBJ2-1 TRBV5-1 CASSFGSGGARNEQFF
TRBJ2-5 TRBV12-3/TRBV12-4 CASSFGGDQETQYF
TRBJ1-1 TRBV7-2 CASSLAFGNTEAFF
TRBJ2-1 TRBV7-2 CAGTSGGGNEQFF
TRBJ2-1 TRBV5-5 CASSPVLGGANEQFF
TRBJ2-5 TRBV12-3/TRBV12-4 CASSTRGLARFQETQYF
TRBJ1-6 TRBV28 CASSIGGLGSPLHF
TRBJ2-1 TRBV7-9 CASSRSGGDNEQFF
TRBJ2-2 TRBV5-8 CAGRSRRDRANTGELFF